This TCR beta chain emerged from a study of immune heterogeneity within non-small cell lung tumors. Study findings and constraints: While identical dominant CDR3 beta clonotypes recurred across tumor sites within a patient, high-frequency clones unique to individual sites also appeared.

Looked up from germline, CDR1 is GTSNPN and CDR2 is SVGIG (reference sequence). The CDR3 extends over 15 amino acids. The germline V and J ends were trimmed by 2 bases and 0 bases, with 14 bases remaining between them. In its sample, this clonotype ranks as medium-sized (0.01 to 0.1%). What it binds is unknown. Multiplex PCR employing 32 V and 13 J primers generated amplicons of the TCR beta CDR3. MiXCR, applied by TCRdb to the multiplex PCR reads, yields one record per CDR3 protein. The table has approximately 5,000 distinct CDR3 sequences, 20% to 25% seen once; the top ten hold around 9.9%. Samples each supplied 600 ng of bulk tumor genomic DNA as template. Each primary tumor yielded several biopsies, collected far apart from one another at surgery. Their non-small cell lung cancer was newly diagnosed and untreated, and the patients underwent curative surgery.

The genes are TRBV30 and TRBJ2-7; perhaps TRBD2 as D (6 bases). The sequence came from a man in his sixties with non-small cell lung cancer. Material for sequencing was lung tumor tissue. CDR3 DNA: TGTGCCTGGAGTTTGATGGGACTGGCCTCCTACGAGCAGTACTTC. Amino acid sequence: CAWSLMGLASYEQYF.